This T cell receptor (beta chain) originates from a study of a mutant IDH1 vaccine in newly diagnosed glioma. Study-wide background: Vaccination began 4-6 weeks post radiotherapy alone, or with temozolomide cycles. There were roughly 62% males and approximately 38% females among treated patients, whose mean age was about 40 years.

Here immunoSEQ multiplex PCR was the method, and the copy in TCRdb shows in-frame clones only, minus some. This table holds over 35,000 clones, around 83% found once. The time point is: week 35, safety follow-up. The study gave 300 ug of mutant IDH1 20-mer peptide per vaccine dose, with topical imiquimod. Donors' newly diagnosed IDH1-mutant WHO grade 3 or 4 astrocytomas lacked nuclear ATRX. About this clone: The antigen is undetermined.

The V end was cut by 7 bases, the J end by 2 bases, with 15 bases between. Per the germline V gene, CDR1 is SQVTM and CDR2 is ANQGSEA. The CDR3 consists of 13 residues. The chain joins TRBV29-1 to TRBJ2-7; D remains unclear. This TCR was recovered from a woman in her 50s with glioma. This material consisted of PBMCs, taken from a glioma patient whose treatment included an IDH1 peptide vaccine. This CDR3 reads CSAAPFPPYEQYF. As DNA, the CDR3 is TGCAGCGCGGCCCCATTCCCACCCTACGAGCAGTACTTC.